This T cell receptor (beta chain) stems from a study of molecular identifiers for immune sequencing clone quantification. In TCRdb, the PCR reads were re-called with MiXCR into one record per CDR3 protein. The table has over 600,000 distinct CDR3 sequences, about 20% seen once. This clonotype was seen many times. The sequenced material came from naive CD8+ T cells from blood, with Jurkat cell RNA spiked in. Documented subset: FACS-sorted CD8+CD4-CCR7+CD45RA+ naive T cells. The TCR was taken from a human donor in good health. Some libraries in this study had Jurkat cell RNA spiked in.

CDR3 coding DNA: TGTGCCAGCAGTTTACCAGGGGCAGATACGCAGTATTTT. Amino acids: CASSLPGADTQYF. The V and J genes are TRBV12-3 or TRBV12-4 and TRBJ2-3, with a possible D match to TRBD1 (6 bases). This CDR3 comprises 13 residues. With 2 bases removed from V and 4 bases from J, the gap between germline ends came to 7 bases.